This entry concerns a single T cell receptor (beta chain). Its cognate antigen is unknown. These data come from a study of cytomegalovirus exposure and HLA in healthy donors. Study-level background: The platform used for the 120 or so validation repertoires matched that of the approximately 670 first-cohort repertoires, a later analysis reported.

V lost 10 bases, J lost 6 bases, and 7 bases stayed unmatched. This CDR3 comprises 12 residues. The germline CDR1 and CDR2 sequences are MNHNS and SASEGT. Using immunoSEQ multiplex PCR, the repertoire was profiled, and TCRdb retains in-frame clones only, with some absent. The data contain roughly 200,000 clones, about 80% of them singletons. Study observations and caveats: That first-cohort TCR clusters tended to co-occur in the 90 to 150 validation repertoires was found in a later analysis.

The V gene is TRBV6-1, the J gene TRBJ1-1; 8 positions agree with TRBD1. The sample comprised PBMCs. The receptor comes from a woman in her late teens or twenties in good health and CMV-seropositive. The CDR3 sequence: CATPSQGAEAFF. The CDR3 DNA is TGTGCCACACCTTCACAGGGGGCTGAAGCTTTCTTT.